This T cell receptor beta chain emerged from a study of T cells expressing NK-cell markers. Overall study: Sorted CD3+CD56+NKG2C+, CD3+CD56+NKG2C- and CD3+CD56-NKG2C+ T-cell subsets were beta-chain profiled.

The germline CDR1 and CDR2 sequences are MGHDK and SYGVNS. CDR3 length: 14 amino acids. TCRdb reprocessed the 5' RACE reads and stores each CDR3 protein as one record, lacking DNA. The sample table includes a few hundred thousand distinct CDR3 sequences. The clonotype was recovered from a man between 18 and 29 years old in good health. Sequencing input: blood T cells: a sorted CD56 or NKG2C T cell subset, CD4+ or CD8+ T cells, or bulk PBMC T cells (not recorded which). The chain links TRBV25-1 to TRBJ1-1. The chain's CDR3 is CASSEYSGRYEAFF.